The clone carrying this T cell receptor (beta chain) was detected only a few times. This record belongs to a study of T cell repertoires in cytomegalovirus infection. CDR1 is DFQATT and CDR2 is SNEGSKA in the germline V gene (reference sequence). There are 15 residues in the CDR3. Trimming took off 5 bases at V and 0 bases at J, with 15 bases between the two ends. TCRdb re-derived calls from the reads in MiXCR, one entry per CDR3 protein. The sample records about 400,000 distinct CDR3 sequences, 15% to 20% being singletons. Input material: PBMCs. The clonotype was recovered from a human donor in good health (CMV status not recorded). Some clones in this sample may be carry-over from other donors' samples. The chain carries TRBV20-1 and TRBJ2-3; perhaps D is TRBD1 or TRBD2 (5 bases each). In DNA, the CDR3 is TGCAGTGCTCAGAGGGGATTTTCAAGCACAGATACGCAGTATTTT. This translates into CSAQRGFSSTDTQYF.